One sample yielded the 32 T cell receptor beta chains listed below, sequenced in a study of Ad26.COV2.S vaccination and SARS-CoV-2 variants. Sequencing was performed with immunoSEQ multiplex PCR; in TCRdb, only in-frame clones are kept and a portion is missing. The sample carries around 320,000 clones, roughly 91% recorded once. The sample's treatment: 15 to 20 received Ad26.COV2.S at low or high dose, single or two shots; 5 received placebo; per-sample allocation not given. The study sampled participants on day 63 after the first vaccine or placebo injection. Source: peripheral blood, taken in a trial of Ad26.COV2.S vaccine versus placebo. The receptor set was obtained from a person aged 18-65 years who received the Ad26.COV2.S COVID-19 vaccine or a placebo.

The gene calls are TRBV6-2 or TRBV6-3 and TRBJ2-7; 8 bases are shared with TRBD1. The CDR3 totals 17 residues. The germline gives CDR1 MNHEY, CDR2 SVGEGT. V gave up 5 bases and J gave up 7 bases; unmatched junction bases: 19. Here the CDR3 reads CASSPIPPGQGAREQYF. The CDR3 DNA follows: TGTGCCAGCAGTCCAATTCCCCCGGGTCAGGGGGCAAGGGAGCAGTACTTC.

In the case of this clone: This may stem from a read error, because a much larger clone lies one nucleotide away. The chain carries TRBV2 and TRBJ2-2, with TRBD1 matching 8 bases. There are 15 residues in the CDR3. Trimming removed 3 bases from V and 4 bases from J; junction bases left unmatched: 4. Germline CDR1 and CDR2: SNHLY and FYNNEI. CDR3 bases: TGTGCCAGCAGTGATCAGGGGGCGGGCACCGGGGAGCTGTTTTTT. This codes for CASSDQGAGTGELFF.

The genes are TRBV4-3 and TRBJ2-2; D gene ambiguous. The CDR3 has 12 residues. Germline assignment: CDR1 LGHNA and CDR2 YSLEER. V was clipped by 3 bases and J by 4 bases, with 3 bases between them. The CDR3 loop is CASSHGTGELFF. CDR3 DNA sequence: TGCGCCAGCAGCCATGGCACCGGGGAGCTGTTTTTT.

This clone was observed a few times. The chain carries TRBV29-1 and TRBJ1-4; possible D gene TRBD1, 6 bases. The germline V gene encodes CDR1 SQVTM and CDR2 ANQGSEA. With 7 bases removed from V and 7 bases from J, the gap between germline ends came to 13 bases. The CDR3 is 12 residues long. This CDR3 reads CSALGHGEKLFF. The DNA for the CDR3 is TGCAGCGCCCTGGGACACGGTGAAAAACTGTTTTTT.

The V gene is TRBV19, the J gene TRBJ2-2, with 7 bases identical to TRBD2. Germline assignment: CDR1 LNHDA and CDR2 SQIVND (reference sequence). The V and J ends lost 7 bases and 3 bases, in that order; junction bases with no gene match: 5. The CDR3 has 14 residues. The CDR3 region has the DNA TGTGCCAGTATAGGCGGGGGTTACACCGGGGAGCTGTTTTTT. It translates to CASIGGGYTGELFF.

This chain connects TRBV6-1 to TRBJ1-2; possible D gene TRBD1, 5 bases. Germline values: CDR1 MNHNS, CDR2 SASEGT. The CDR3 runs 14 residues. V was cut by 0 bases and J by 5 bases, with 10 bases left in between. CDR3 in amino acids: CASSEAGARYGYTF. For the CDR3, the DNA is TGTGCCAGCAGTGAAGCTGGGGCTAGGTATGGCTACACCTTC.

The rearrangement uses TRBV3-1 (or the pseudogene TRBV3-2) and TRBJ2-2, with 7 positions matching TRBD2. Germline CDR1 and CDR2: LGHDT and YNNKEL (reference sequence). The V segment lost 4 bases and the J segment 2 bases; nucleotides outside the gene matches: 7. The CDR3 totals 16 residues. CDR3 nucleotides: TGTGCCAGCAGCCTAGGACTAGACTTCAACACCGGGGAGCTGTTTTTT. Amino acids: CASSLGLDFNTGELFF.

The rearrangement links TRBV7-8 to TRBJ1-6, with 7 bases lining up with TRBD1. Germline CDR1 SGHVS, CDR2 FQNEAQ. The CDR3 has 15 residues. Trimming removed 0 bases from V and 7 bases from J; junction bases left unmatched: 3. CDR3 in DNA: TGTGCCAGCAGCTTAGCAGGGGGCCCAAATTCACCCCTCCACTTT. As protein: CASSLAGGPNSPLHF.

This rearrangement joins TRBV19 to TRBJ2-6; D unresolved. V was trimmed by 1 base and J by 0 bases, leaving 16 bases between them. The CDR3 has 19 residues. CDR1 LNHDA and CDR2 SQIVND come from the germline V gene (reference sequence). The CDR3 bases are TGTGCCAGTAGTATAGGAGTAACAGTTCTGACCTCTGGGGCCAACGTCCTGACTTTC. It encodes CASSIGVTVLTSGANVLTF.

In this sample, this clone turned up a few times. Other DNA sequences in this specimen translate into the identical CDR3. The chain has TRBV3-1 (or the pseudogene TRBV3-2) and TRBJ1-5; no reliable D call. There are 13 residues in the CDR3. Deletions cut 2 bases from V and 0 bases from J, with 2 bases between. Germline V gives CDR1 LGHDT, CDR2 YNNKEL (reference sequence). The CDR3 region has the DNA TGTGCCAGCAGCCAAACTAGCAATCAGCCCCAGCATTTT. Translation: CASSQTSNQPQHF.

In DNA, the CDR3 is TGTGCCAGCAGTTACTCCCCCCCCTCGGGGGCACCCCTCCACTTT. It yields the protein CASSYSPPSGAPLHF. This chain uses TRBV6-5 with TRBJ1-6, with D maybe TRBD1 (5 bases). The CDR3 has 15 amino acids. Trimming shortened V by 0 bases and J by 11 bases, and 14 bases separated the two germline ends. Germline assignment: CDR1 MNHEY and CDR2 SVGAGI.

Only one count was recorded for this clone. The chain recombines TRBV13 with TRBJ1-3; no firm D call. There are 14 residues in the CDR3. CDR1 is PRHDT, CDR2 FYEKMQ, per germline (reference sequence). Trimming cost V 7 bases and J 9 bases, with 19 bases left between them. CDR3 nucleotides: TGTGCCAGCACCCCCATCTCGGGCAGAACCACCATATATTTT. Translated, it gives CASTPISGRTTIYF.

The gene calls are TRBV14 and TRBJ1-1, with D unresolved. Trimming cost V 1 base and J 5 bases, with 8 bases left between them. The CDR3 runs 13 residues. From germline, CDR1 is SGHDN and CDR2 FVKESK. The CDR3 DNA reads TGTGCCAGCAGCCAAGGGAGACTTACTGAAGCTTTCTTT. Translating it yields CASSQGRLTEAFF.

This clone is a singleton in its sample. The V gene is TRBV4-3, the J gene TRBJ2-6; D ambiguous. The V and J ends lost 3 bases and 0 bases respectively, with 6 bases between them. Germline V gene lookup returns CDR1 LGHNA and CDR2 YSLEER. The CDR3 is made up of 15 amino acids. The DNA for the CDR3 is TGCGCCAGCAGCCACTCCTTCTCTGGGGCCAACGTCCTGACTTTC. This encodes CASSHSFSGANVLTF.

The V call is TRBV5-1, the J call TRBJ2-1, with D possibly TRBD2 on 5 matching bases. V lost 6 bases, J lost 7 bases, and 14 bases lay in between. This CDR3 has 13 residues. Per germline, CDR1 SGHRS and CDR2 YFSETQ. CDR3 DNA sequence: TGCGCCAGCATACCACCCGGGGAGAATGAGCAGTTCTTC. Its protein is CASIPPGENEQFF.

The chain combines TRBV7-9 with TRBJ2-3, with TRBD1 as a possible D gene (6 bases). This CDR3 spans 12 amino acids. Trimming pared 7 bases from V and 8 bases from J, leaving 13 bases between. Germline lookup yields CDR1 SEHNR and CDR2 FQNEAQ (reference sequence). Here the CDR3 DNA reads TGTGCCAGCAACCTACCCAGGGGTACGCAGTATTTT. As protein: CASNLPRGTQYF.

This chain uses TRBV6-2 or TRBV6-3 with TRBJ2-1; D remains unclear. Trimming left V 4 bases short and J 7 bases short, with 8 bases between. CDR3 length equals 12 residues. CDR1 and CDR2 (germline): MNHEY, SVGEGT. The CDR3 here is CASSFHRNEQFF. The CDR3 DNA reads TGTGCCAGCAGTTTTCATAGGAATGAGCAGTTCTTC.

The chain couples TRBV6-1 to TRBJ2-1; D call uncertain. V was cut by 2 bases and J by 6 bases, with 8 bases left in between. Germline lookup yields CDR1 MNHNS and CDR2 SASEGT. The CDR3 extends over 13 amino acids. The CDR3 bases are TGTGCCAGCAGTGAACAAGTCATCAATGAGCAGTTCTTC. Protein product: CASSEQVINEQFF.

The rearrangement links TRBV4-2 to TRBJ1-1, with 7 bases aligning to TRBD1. This CDR3 comprises 15 residues. Trimming cost V 0 bases and J 4 bases; bases outside gene matches: 5. Germline V gene sequence: CDR1 LGHNA, CDR2 YNFKEQ. The CDR3 loop reads CASSQDRQGFTEAFF. The CDR3 bases are TGTGCCAGCAGCCAAGATCGACAGGGATTCACTGAAGCTTTCTTT.

With regard to this clone: The sample holds other DNA sequences that translate to the same CDR3. V usage is TRBV5-4 and J usage is TRBJ2-7, with no clear D. The CDR3 has 12 amino acids. Germline V gives CDR1 SGHNT, CDR2 YYREEE (reference sequence). The V end was cut by 2 bases, the J end by 4 bases, with 7 bases between. In DNA form, the CDR3 reads TGTGCCAGCAGCTTCGGCGGATACGAGCAGTACTTC. This encodes CASSFGGYEQYF.

V and J are TRBV9 and TRBJ1-2; 10 bases fit TRBD1. V lost 5 bases to trimming and J lost 2 bases; unmatched junction nucleotides: 3. The CDR3 is made up of 14 amino acids. Germline-derived CDR1 and CDR2 are SGDLS and YYNGEE. The CDR3 bases are TGTGCCAGCAGATCGACAGGGGGCAACTATGGCTACACCTTC. Translation: CASRSTGGNYGYTF.

The genes are TRBV4-1 and TRBJ2-7, with TRBD1 identical over 8 bases. The length of the CDR3 is 12 residues. V dropped 4 bases and J dropped 6; count of bases not matched to a gene: 2. Germline assignment: CDR1 MGHRA and CDR2 YSYEKL. The CDR3 sequence is CASSPGGPEQYF. CDR3 nucleotide sequence: TGCGCCAGCAGCCCAGGGGGCCCCGAGCAGTACTTC.

A word on this clone: Other DNA variants within this sample encode the same CDR3. The V gene is TRBV12-3 or TRBV12-4, the J gene TRBJ2-1, with D maybe TRBD1 (5 bases). The germline V and J ends were trimmed by 6 bases and 2 bases, with 8 bases remaining between them. CDR3 length equals 13 residues. The CDR3 DNA reads TGTGCCAGCAGCCCAGGGACCTACAATGAGCAGTTCTTC. As protein: CASSPGTYNEQFF.

The chain links TRBV6-1 to TRBJ2-3; D is ambiguous. With 2 bases removed from V and 0 bases from J, the gap between germline ends came to 9 bases. The CDR3 length is 15 residues. Germline loops: CDR1 MNHNS, CDR2 SASEGT. The CDR3 sequence is CASSERWQSTDTQYF. The CDR3 nucleotides are TGTGCCAGCAGTGAAAGGTGGCAGAGCACAGATACGCAGTATTTT.

This chain uses TRBV7-9 with TRBJ2-1; D ambiguous. CDR1 is SEHNR, CDR2 FQNEAQ, per germline (reference sequence). The CDR3 has 13 residues. V gave up 5 bases and J gave up 9 bases, with 14 bases separating them. CDR3 bases: TGTGCCAGCAGCGCCCCCGGCGCCGGTGAGCAGTTCTTC. Amino acids: CASSAPGAGEQFF. Full variable domain (missing parts from reference TRBV7-9 and TRBJ2-1): DTGVSQNPRHKITKRGQNVTFRCDPISEHNRLYWYRQTLGQGPEFLTYFQNEAQLEKSRLLSDRFSAERPKGSFSTLEIQRTEQGDSAMYLCASSAPGAGEQFFGPGTRLTVL.

The V and J genes are TRBV10-3 and TRBJ2-6, with D possibly being TRBD1 (6 bases). The CDR3 spans 15 residues. Looked up from germline, CDR1 is ENHRY and CDR2 is SYGVKD. V lost 8 bases to trimming and J lost 2 bases, with 13 bases between them. In DNA, the CDR3 is TGTGCCATCGCAGGGGAATCAGCTGGGGCCAACGTCCTGACTTTC. It encodes CAIAGESAGANVLTF.

The rearrangement uses TRBV6-5 and TRBJ1-1, with a tentative D call TRBD1 (5 bases). Trimming removed 2 bases from V and 3 bases from J, with 13 bases in between. CDR3 length: 15 amino acids. Germline CDR1 and CDR2: MNHEY and SVGAGI. This CDR3 is CASSYGQGGYTEAFF. The CDR3 DNA sequence: TGTGCCAGCAGTTACGGTCAGGGAGGGTACACTGAAGCTTTCTTT.

The J gene is TRBJ1-1, the V gene TRBV19; TRBD1 is a possible D gene (5 bases). CDR1 and CDR2 from the germline V gene are LNHDA and SQIVND (reference sequence). V lost 0 bases and J 6 bases, leaving 14 bases between the germline ends. The CDR3 is 15 residues long. DNA of the CDR3: TGTGCCAGTAGTATAGATACTCAGGGTATGGCTGAAGCTTTCTTT. Amino acid sequence: CASSIDTQGMAEAFF.

The genes are TRBV7-6 and TRBJ1-6; D remains ambiguous. The V end was cut by 1 base, the J end by 6 bases, with 10 bases between. Germline lookup yields CDR1 SGHVS and CDR2 FNYEAQ. This CDR3 contains 15 residues. The CDR3 DNA follows: TGTGCCAGCAGCTTAGATGCAGGTCCTAATTCACCCCTCCACTTT. Translating gives CASSLDAGPNSPLHF.

This clone showed up just once. The V gene is TRBV6-6, the J gene TRBJ1-3; D unclear. The CDR3 consists of 16 residues. Germline CDR1 and CDR2: MNHNY and SVGAGI (reference sequence). Trimming took 0 bases from V and 4 from J, leaving 13 bases between them. The CDR3 region is CASSYSRALDGNTIYF. CDR3 nucleotides: TGTGCCAGCAGTTACTCACGGGCCCTCGACGGAAACACCATATATTTT.

The chain uses TRBV6-1 and TRBJ2-7, with D perhaps given as TRBD1 or TRBD2 (7 bases each). The V and J ends lost 2 bases and 4 bases respectively, with 12 bases between them. The CDR3 is 14 residues long. Looked up from germline, CDR1 is MNHNS and CDR2 is SASEGT. CDR3 nucleotides: TGTGCCAGCAGTGAACGGGGGGACAGTTACGAGCAGTACTTC. It specifies CASSERGDSYEQYF.

This chain uses TRBV10-1 with TRBJ1-2, with D maybe TRBD1 (6 bases). Germline assignment: CDR1 WNHNN and CDR2 SYGVQD (reference sequence). The CDR3 contains 15 residues. V shed 7 bases and J shed 2 bases, with 17 bases lying between them. This CDR3 is CASKTTGDLNYGYTF. The DNA of the CDR3 is TGCGCCAGCAAAACGACAGGAGATCTAAACTATGGCTACACCTTC.